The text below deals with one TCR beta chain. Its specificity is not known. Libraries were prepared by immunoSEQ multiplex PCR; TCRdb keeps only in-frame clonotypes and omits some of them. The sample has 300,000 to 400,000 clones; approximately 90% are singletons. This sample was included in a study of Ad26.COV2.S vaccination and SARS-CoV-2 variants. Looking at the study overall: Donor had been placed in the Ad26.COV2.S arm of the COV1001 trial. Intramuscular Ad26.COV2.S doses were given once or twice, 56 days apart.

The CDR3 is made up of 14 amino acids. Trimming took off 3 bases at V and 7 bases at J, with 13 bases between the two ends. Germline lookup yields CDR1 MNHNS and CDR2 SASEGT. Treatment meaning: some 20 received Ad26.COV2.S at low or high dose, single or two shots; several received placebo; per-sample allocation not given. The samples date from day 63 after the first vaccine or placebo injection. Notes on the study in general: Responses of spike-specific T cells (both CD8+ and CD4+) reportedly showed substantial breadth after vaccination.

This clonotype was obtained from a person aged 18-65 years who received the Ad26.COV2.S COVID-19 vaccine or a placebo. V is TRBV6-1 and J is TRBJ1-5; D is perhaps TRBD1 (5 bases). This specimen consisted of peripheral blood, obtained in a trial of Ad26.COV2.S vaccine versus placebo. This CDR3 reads CASSEWRDGQPQHF. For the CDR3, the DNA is TGTGCCAGCAGTGAGTGGAGGGACGGCCAGCCCCAGCATTTT.